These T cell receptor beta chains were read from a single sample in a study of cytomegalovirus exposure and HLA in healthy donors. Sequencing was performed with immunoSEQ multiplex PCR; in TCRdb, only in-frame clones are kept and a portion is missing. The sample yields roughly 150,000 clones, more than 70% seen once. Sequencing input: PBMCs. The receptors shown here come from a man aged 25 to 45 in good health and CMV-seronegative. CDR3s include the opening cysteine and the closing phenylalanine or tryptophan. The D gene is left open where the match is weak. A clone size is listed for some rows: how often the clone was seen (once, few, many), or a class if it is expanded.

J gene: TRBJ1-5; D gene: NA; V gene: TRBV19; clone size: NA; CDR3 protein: CASSAGGRQPQHF; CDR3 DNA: TGTGCCAGTAGTGCCGGGGGGCGGCAGCCCCAGCATTTT
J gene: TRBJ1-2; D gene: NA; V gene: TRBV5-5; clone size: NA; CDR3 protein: CASSLVRTRQGYGYTF; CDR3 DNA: TGTGCCAGCAGCTTGGTGAGGACGCGGCAGGGCTATGGCTACACCTTC
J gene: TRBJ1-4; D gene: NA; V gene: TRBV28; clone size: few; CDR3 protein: CASRGTLGGEKLFF; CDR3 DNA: TGTGCCAGCAGGGGGACACTCGGAGGTGAAAAACTGTTTTTT
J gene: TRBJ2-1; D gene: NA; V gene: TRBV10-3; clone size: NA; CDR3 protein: CAIRDSTIMRQFF; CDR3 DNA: TGTGCCATCCGGGACTCCACTATAATGAGACAGTTCTTC
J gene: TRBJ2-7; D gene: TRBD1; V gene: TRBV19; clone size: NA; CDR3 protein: CASKLPGQGNYEQYF; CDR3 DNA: TGTGCCAGTAAACTTCCGGGACAGGGTAACTACGAGCAGTACTTC
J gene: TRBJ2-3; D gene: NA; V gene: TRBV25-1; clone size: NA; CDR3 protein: CASSEGLAASTDTQYF; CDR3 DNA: TGTGCCAGCAGTGAAGGCCTAGCAGCTAGCACAGATACGCAGTATTTT
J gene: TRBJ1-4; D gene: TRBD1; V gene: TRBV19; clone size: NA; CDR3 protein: CASQHTGEDEKLFF; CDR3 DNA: TGTGCCAGTCAGCACACAGGGGAAGATGAAAAACTGTTTTTT
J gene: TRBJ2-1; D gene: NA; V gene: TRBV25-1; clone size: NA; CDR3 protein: CASSELGGASRGQFF; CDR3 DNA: TGTGCCAGCAGTGAATTGGGGGGGGCTAGTCGAGGGCAGTTCTTC
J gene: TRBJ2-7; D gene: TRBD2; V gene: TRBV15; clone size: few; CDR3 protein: CATSRLSGTKAYEQYF; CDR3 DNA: TGTGCCACCAGCAGGCTTAGCGGGACGAAAGCCTACGAGCAGTACTTC
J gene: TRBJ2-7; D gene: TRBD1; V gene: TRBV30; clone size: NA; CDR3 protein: CAWSTTGVPYEQYF; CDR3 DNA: TGTGCCTGGAGTACAACAGGGGTACCCTACGAGCAGTACTTC
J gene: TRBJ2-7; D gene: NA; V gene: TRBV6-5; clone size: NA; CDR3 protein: CASIIRGRTYEQYF; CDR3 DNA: TGTGCCAGCATCATACGGGGTCGGACCTACGAGCAGTACTTC
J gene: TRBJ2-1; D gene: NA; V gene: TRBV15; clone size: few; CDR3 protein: CATSMALLAPEQFF; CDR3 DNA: TGTGCCACCAGCATGGCCCTCCTAGCGCCTGAGCAGTTCTTC
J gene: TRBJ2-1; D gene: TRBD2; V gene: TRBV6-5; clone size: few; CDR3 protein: CASSYSREGNEQFF; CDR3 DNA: TGTGCCAGCAGTTACTCGCGGGAGGGGAATGAGCAGTTCTTC
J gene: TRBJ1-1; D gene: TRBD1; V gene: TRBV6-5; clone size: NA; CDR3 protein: CASTRQGATEAFF; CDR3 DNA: TGTGCCAGCACGCGACAGGGGGCGACTGAAGCTTTCTTT
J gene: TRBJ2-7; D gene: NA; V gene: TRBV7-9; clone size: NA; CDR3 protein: CASSMDTDYEQYF; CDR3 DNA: TGTGCCAGCAGCATGGACACTGACTACGAGCAGTACTTC
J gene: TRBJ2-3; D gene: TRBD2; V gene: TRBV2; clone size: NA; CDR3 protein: CASSLTSGRSDTQYF; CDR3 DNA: TGTGCCAGCAGTCTTACTAGCGGGAGGTCGGATACGCAGTATTTT
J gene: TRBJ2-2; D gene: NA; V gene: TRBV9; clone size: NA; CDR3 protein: CASSVGTGQNTGELFF; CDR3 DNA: TGTGCCAGCAGCGTAGGAACCGGACAGAACACCGGGGAGCTGTTTTTT
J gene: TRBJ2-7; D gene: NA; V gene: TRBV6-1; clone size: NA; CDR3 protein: CASSEGVQPSSYEQYF; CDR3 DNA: TGTGCCAGCAGTGAAGGTGTACAGCCGAGCTCCTACGAGCAGTACTTC
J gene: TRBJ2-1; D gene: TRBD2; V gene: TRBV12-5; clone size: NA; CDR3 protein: CASGLGTSAHNEQFF; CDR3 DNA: TGTGCTAGTGGTTTGGGGACTAGCGCCCACAATGAGCAGTTCTTC
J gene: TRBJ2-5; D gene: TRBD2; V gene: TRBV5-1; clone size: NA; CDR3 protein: CASSLAGGLAGETQYF; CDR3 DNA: TGCGCCAGCAGCTTAGCCGGGGGACTAGCGGGGGAGACCCAGTACTTC
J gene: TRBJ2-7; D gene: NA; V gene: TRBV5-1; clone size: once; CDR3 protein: CASSLRSAGYEQYF; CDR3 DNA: TGCGCCAGCAGCCTCCGTTCGGCGGGATACGAGCAGTACTTC
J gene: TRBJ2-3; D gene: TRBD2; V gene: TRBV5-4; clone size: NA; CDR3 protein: CASSQSSGTTDTQYF; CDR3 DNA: TGTGCCAGCAGCCAATCTAGCGGGACCACAGATACGCAGTATTTT
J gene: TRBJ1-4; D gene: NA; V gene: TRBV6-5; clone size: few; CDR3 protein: CASSHSNDWGGEKLFF; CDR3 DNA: TGTGCCAGCAGTCACTCCAATGACTGGGGCGGTGAAAAACTGTTTTTT
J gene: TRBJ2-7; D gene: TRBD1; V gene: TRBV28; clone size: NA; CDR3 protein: CASSPPRTGVNYEQYF; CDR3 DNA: TGTGCCAGCAGTCCCCCGAGGACAGGGGTTAACTACGAGCAGTACTTC
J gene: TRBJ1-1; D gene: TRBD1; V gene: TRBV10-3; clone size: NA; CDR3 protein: CAISGGPGGPNTEAFF; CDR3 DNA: TGTGCCATCAGTGGAGGCCCAGGGGGCCCGAACACTGAAGCTTTCTTT
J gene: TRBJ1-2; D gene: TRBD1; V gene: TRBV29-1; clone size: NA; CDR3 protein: CSVVGQGNYGYTF; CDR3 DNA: TGCAGCGTTGTCGGACAGGGGAACTATGGCTACACCTTC
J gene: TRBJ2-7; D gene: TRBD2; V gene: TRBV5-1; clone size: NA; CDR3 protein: CASSGGGTSGGYEQYF; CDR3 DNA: TGCGCCAGCAGCGGGGGCGGGACTAGCGGGGGCTACGAGCAGTACTTC
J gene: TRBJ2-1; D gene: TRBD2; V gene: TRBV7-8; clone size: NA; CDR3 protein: CASTLTAGDGEQFF; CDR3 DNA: TGTGCCAGCACCTTAACAGCGGGAGATGGTGAGCAGTTCTTC
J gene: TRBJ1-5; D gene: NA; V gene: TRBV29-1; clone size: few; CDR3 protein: CSVQAYSNQPQHF; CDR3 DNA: TGCAGCGTACAGGCGTATAGCAATCAGCCCCAGCATTTT
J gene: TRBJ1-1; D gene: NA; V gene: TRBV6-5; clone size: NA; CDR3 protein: CASRSGMNTEAFF; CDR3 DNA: TGTGCCAGCAGGAGCGGGATGAACACTGAAGCTTTCTTT
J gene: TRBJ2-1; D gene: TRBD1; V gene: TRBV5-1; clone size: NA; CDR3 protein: CASSLPRDRVYNEQFF; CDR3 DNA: TGCGCCAGCAGCTTGCCCAGGGACAGGGTCTACAATGAGCAGTTCTTC
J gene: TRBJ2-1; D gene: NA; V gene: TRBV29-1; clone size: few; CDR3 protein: CSVVQGHPADEQFF; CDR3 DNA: TGCAGCGTTGTCCAGGGGCACCCAGCGGATGAGCAGTTCTTC
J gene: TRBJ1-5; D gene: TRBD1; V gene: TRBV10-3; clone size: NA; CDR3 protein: CAISGQGDQPQHF; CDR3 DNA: TGTGCCATCAGCGGACAGGGGGATCAGCCCCAGCATTTT
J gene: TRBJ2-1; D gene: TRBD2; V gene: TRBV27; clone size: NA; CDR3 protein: CASSSSPPLAGVNNEQFF; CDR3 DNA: TGTGCCAGCAGTTCGTCACCTCCGTTAGCGGGAGTAAACAATGAGCAGTTCTTC
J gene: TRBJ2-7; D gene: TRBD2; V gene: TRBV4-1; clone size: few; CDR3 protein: CASSLGTSGTYEQYF; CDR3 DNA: TGCGCCAGCAGCCTCGGGACTAGCGGGACCTACGAGCAGTACTTC
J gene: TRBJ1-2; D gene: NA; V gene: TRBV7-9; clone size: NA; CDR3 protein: CSSSFPGAQKDYGYTF; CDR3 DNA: TGTTCCAGCAGCTTCCCTGGGGCCCAAAAGGACTATGGCTACACCTTC
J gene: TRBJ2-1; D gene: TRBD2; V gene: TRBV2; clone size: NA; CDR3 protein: CASSVTGGAIYNEQFF; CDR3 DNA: TGTGCCAGCAGTGTCACGGGGGGAGCCATCTACAATGAGCAGTTCTTC
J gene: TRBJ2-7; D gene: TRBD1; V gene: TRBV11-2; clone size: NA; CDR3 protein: CASSPHPDRVTYEQYF; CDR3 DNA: TGTGCCAGCAGTCCCCACCCGGACAGGGTTACCTACGAGCAGTACTTC
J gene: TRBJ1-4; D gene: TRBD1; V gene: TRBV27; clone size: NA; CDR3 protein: CASSLSGQINEKLFF; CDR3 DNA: TGTGCCAGCAGTTTATCGGGACAGATCAATGAAAAACTGTTTTTT
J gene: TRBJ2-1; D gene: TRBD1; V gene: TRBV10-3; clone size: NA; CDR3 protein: CAISESQGFLEQFF; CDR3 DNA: TGTGCCATCAGTGAGTCACAGGGGTTTTTAGAGCAGTTCTTC
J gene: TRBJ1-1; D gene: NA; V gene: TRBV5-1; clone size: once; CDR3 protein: CASSLAPLTGSEAFF; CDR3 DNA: TGCGCCAGCAGCTTGGCCCCACTGACAGGCAGTGAAGCTTTCTTT
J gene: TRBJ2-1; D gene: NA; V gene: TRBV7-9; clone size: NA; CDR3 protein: CASSLLAPGGEQFF; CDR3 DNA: TGTGCCAGCAGCTTACTAGCCCCCGGAGGTGAGCAGTTCTTC
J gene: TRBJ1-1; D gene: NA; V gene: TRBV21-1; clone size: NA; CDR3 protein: CASSKGAGGMNTEAFF; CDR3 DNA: TGTGCCAGCAGCAAGGGGGCAGGGGGCATGAACACTGAAGCTTTCTTT
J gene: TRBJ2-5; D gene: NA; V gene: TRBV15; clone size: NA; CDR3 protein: CATSRDLVEETQYF; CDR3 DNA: TGTGCCACCAGCAGAGATCTTGTAGAAGAGACCCAGTACTTC
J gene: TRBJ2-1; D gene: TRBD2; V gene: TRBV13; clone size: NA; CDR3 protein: CADKTSGSSYNEQFF; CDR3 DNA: TGTGCCGATAAAACTAGCGGGAGCTCCTACAATGAGCAGTTCTTC
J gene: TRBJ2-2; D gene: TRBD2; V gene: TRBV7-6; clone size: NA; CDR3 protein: CASSSSRSGLANTGELFF; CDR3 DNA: TGTGCCAGCAGCTCATCAAGGTCGGGACTAGCGAACACCGGGGAGCTGTTTTTT
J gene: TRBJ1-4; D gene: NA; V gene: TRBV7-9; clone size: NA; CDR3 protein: CASSPDSSTNEKLFF; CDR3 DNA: TGTGCCAGCAGCCCCGACAGCTCAACTAATGAAAAACTGTTTTTT
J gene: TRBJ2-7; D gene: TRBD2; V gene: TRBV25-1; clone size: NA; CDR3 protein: CASSEPGLVHEQYF; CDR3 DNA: TGTGCCAGCAGTGAGCCGGGACTAGTCCACGAGCAGTACTTC